This record concerns one T cell receptor (beta chain) sequence. This record belongs to a study of shared clonotypes between healthy human individuals. When replicate PCRs were run on sorted subsets, they used around 200 ng DNA, approximately 27,000 T cell genomes. Measured with immunoSEQ multiplex PCR; TCRdb has only the in-frame clones, and not every one. The data hold about 980,000 clones, with more than 75% observed a single time. V was pared by 0 bases and J by 2 bases, with 11 bases between. Germline V CDR1 and CDR2: LNHNV, YYDKDF (reference sequence). CDR3 length equals 16 residues. From CD4+ cells came CD45RA+ naive and CD45RA-negative memory subsets.

Sequences were obtained from memory CD4+ T cells sorted from blood. Subset described: CD45RA-negative fraction. The chain recombines TRBV15 with TRBJ1-3; D is undetermined. The source is a man aged 18 to 29 in good health. The CDR3 region is CATSREMGKAGNTIYF. The DNA of the CDR3 is TGTGCCACCAGCAGAGAAATGGGAAAAGCTGGAAACACCATATATTTT.